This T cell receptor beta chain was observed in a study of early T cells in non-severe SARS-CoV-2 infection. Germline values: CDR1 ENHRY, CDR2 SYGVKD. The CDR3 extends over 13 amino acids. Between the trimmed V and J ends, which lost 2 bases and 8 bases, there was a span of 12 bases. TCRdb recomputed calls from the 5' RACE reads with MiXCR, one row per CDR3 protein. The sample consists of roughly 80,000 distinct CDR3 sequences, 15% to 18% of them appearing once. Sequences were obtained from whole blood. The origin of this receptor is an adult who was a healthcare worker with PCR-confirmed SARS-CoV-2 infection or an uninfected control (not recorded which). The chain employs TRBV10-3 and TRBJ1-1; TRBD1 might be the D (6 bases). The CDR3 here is CAISEVQGAEAFF. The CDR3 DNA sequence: TGTGCCATCAGTGAGGTACAGGGAGCCGAAGCTTTCTTT.